The sequence of this T cell receptor (beta chain) was determined in a study of T-cell reconstitution after alpha-beta-depleted transplantation in children. There are 14 residues in the CDR3. Trimming left V 3 bases short and J 7 bases short, with 16 bases between. The V gene's germline CDR1 is DFQATT and CDR2 SNEGSKA (reference sequence). Unique molecular identifiers were incorporated into the prepared TCRbeta library. TCRdb itself ran the PCR reads through MiXCR, one entry per CDR3 protein. The sample consists of roughly 590,000 distinct CDR3 sequences, around 17% of them appearing once. This sequence was found in a human donor who donated a stem cell graft to a child with acute myeloid leukemia. The chain joins TRBV20-1 to TRBJ2-1; maybe TRBD2 (6 bases). The source was PBMCs from the stem cell graft donor, collected from the stem cell graft. The CDR3 spells CSARGLASGNEQFF. The CDR3 region has the DNA TGCAGTGCTAGGGGCCTAGCGAGTGGGAATGAGCAGTTCTTC.